The rows below give T cell receptor beta chains drawn from one sample of a study of T cell responses to AZD1222 COVID-19 vaccine. The method was immunoSEQ multiplex PCR; TCRdb's version includes in-frame clones alone and lacks a portion of them. The sample lists about 120,000 clones, approximately 90% occurring once. The sequenced sample was peripheral blood, obtained 28 days after the second AZD1222 dose. These receptors all come from an adult who received the AZD1222 COVID-19 vaccine. Each CDR3 is given with its conserved first and last residue.

j_gene	v_gene	CDR3aa
TRBJ2-1	TRBV27	CASSPRGVESYNEQFF
TRBJ2-7	TRBV5-5	CASIFIPGQASYEQYF
TRBJ2-5	TRBV30	CAWSIGGQETQYF
TRBJ1-5	TRBV2	CASSGHLLGGPGFQPQHF
TRBJ1-1	TRBV28	CASSTRQGSFTEAFF
TRBJ1-3	TRBV18	CASSPPGAYGNTIYF
TRBJ1-6	TRBV21-1	CASSTPENSPLHF
TRBJ1-3	TRBV5-1	CASSLAGLPSGNTIYF
TRBJ2-3	TRBV15	CATSRTGYRTDTQYF
TRBJ2-5	TRBV7-6	CASSLIGETQYF
TRBJ2-7	TRBV19	CASSRGASGGRYEQYF
TRBJ2-2	TRBV19	CASSIDPSGASTGELFF
TRBJ2-4	TRBV28	CASRSSGSGTKNIQYF
TRBJ1-1	TRBV19	CASIPGGEGTEAFF
TRBJ1-4	TRBV6-1	CASSELYRDGEKLFF
TRBJ2-7	TRBV3-1/TRBV3-2	CASSTGVSSYEQYF
TRBJ2-3	TRBV14	CASSSRLGTSTDTQYF
TRBJ1-3	TRBV18	CASSPYLTRGNTIYF
TRBJ2-7	TRBV7-9	CASSISQVGYSYEQYF
TRBJ1-1	TRBV4-1	CASSPQGANTEAFF
TRBJ2-7	TRBV11-2	CASSSGGWQRINEQYF
TRBJ2-5	TRBV6-1	CASSELAGGQETQYF
TRBJ1-5	TRBV30	CAWSWQGNQPQHF
TRBJ1-5	TRBV19	CASSEGPAMVRNQPQHF
TRBJ2-7	TRBV6-1	CASSDRTGSLPSIHEQYF
TRBJ2-7	TRBV27	CASSLSGGGPYEQYF
TRBJ2-1	TRBV19	CASSISGGRAPFLNEQFF
TRBJ1-1	TRBV7-2	CASSPDGTYTEAFF
TRBJ2-1	TRBV7-9	CASSEGGYNEQFF
TRBJ2-3	TRBV5-1	CASSKAGGPTDTQYF